Below, 3 T cell receptor beta chains from the same sample are listed, as sequenced in a study of blood T cell repertoires in COVID-19. Assay used: immunoSEQ multiplex PCR; TCRdb lists only in-frame clones, some missing. The data contain 300,000 or so clones, roughly 90% of them singletons. Sequencing was done on a sample of PBMCs or T cells enriched from blood (not recorded which). The receptors come from a man aged 60 to 69 who had recovered from COVID-19.

V is TRBV24-1 and J is TRBJ2-1, with 8 bases matching TRBD2. The CDR3 has 16 amino acids. The germline gives CDR1 KGHDR, CDR2 SFDVKD. The V segment lost 9 bases and the J segment 8 bases; nucleotides outside the gene matches: 17. The CDR3 reads CATAFGSGSGQDEQFF. CDR3 bases: TGTGCCACCGCTTTTGGGAGCGGGAGCGGGCAGGATGAGCAGTTCTTC.

V gene TRBV4-1 combines with J gene TRBJ1-1; D gene uncertain. The CDR3 has 14 residues. V lost 1 base to trimming and J lost 0 bases, with 6 bases between them. Per germline, CDR1 MGHRA and CDR2 YSYEKL. CDR3 coding DNA: TGCGCCAGCAGCCAAGCCAGTATGAACACTGAAGCTTTCTTT. Translated: CASSQASMNTEAFF.

The genes are TRBV5-1 and TRBJ2-1, with 9 positions matching TRBD1. V shed 0 bases and J 7 bases; nucleotides not matched to a gene: 8. CDR1 SGHRS and CDR2 YFSETQ come from the germline V gene. The CDR3 consists of 16 residues. The CDR3 here is CASSLGWTGVRNEQFF. The CDR3 DNA reads TGCGCCAGCAGCTTGGGGTGGACAGGGGTAAGAAATGAGCAGTTCTTC. Combining the CDR3 with reference TRBV5-1 and TRBJ2-1 gives the whole variable domain KAGVTQTPRYLIKTRGQQVTLSCSPISGHRSVSWYQQTPGQGLQFLFEYFSETQRNKGNFPGRFSGRQFSNSRSEMNVSTLELGDSALYLCASSLGWTGVRNEQFFGPGTRLTVL.